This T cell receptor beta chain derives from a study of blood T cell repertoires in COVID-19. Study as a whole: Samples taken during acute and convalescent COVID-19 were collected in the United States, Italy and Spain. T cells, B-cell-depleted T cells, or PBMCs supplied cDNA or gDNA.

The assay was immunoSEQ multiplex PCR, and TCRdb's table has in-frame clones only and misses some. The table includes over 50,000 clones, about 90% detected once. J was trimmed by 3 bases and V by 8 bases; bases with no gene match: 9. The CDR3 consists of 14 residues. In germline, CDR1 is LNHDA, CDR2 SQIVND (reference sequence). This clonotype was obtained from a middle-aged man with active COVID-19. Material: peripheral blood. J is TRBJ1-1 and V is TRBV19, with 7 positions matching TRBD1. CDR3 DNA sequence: TGTGCCAGTCGATCCAGGGGGTTGGACACTGAAGCTTTCTTT. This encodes CASRSRGLDTEAFF.